The source of this T cell receptor beta chain is a study of T cell changes during pregnancy in multiple sclerosis. The table lists this clone with a few counts. Germline-derived CDR1 and CDR2 are MNHEY and SVGAGI. The CDR3 runs to 15 residues. The V gene end was trimmed by 5 bases and the J gene end by 4 bases; junction bases not matched to a gene: 8. Using immunoSEQ multiplex PCR, the repertoire was profiled, and TCRdb retains in-frame clones only, with some absent. Of around 100,000 clones listed, 80% to 95% are singletons. The receptor's source is a female donor with multiple sclerosis, enrolled in a pregnancy study. The V and J genes are TRBV6-5 and TRBJ2-3; 8 bases align to TRBD1. The material sequenced was peripheral blood, taken in the third trimester of pregnancy. CDR3 DNA sequence: TGTGCCAGCAGTCCGGACAGGGTCAGGTCAGATACGCAGTATTTT. It is translated as CASSPDRVRSDTQYF.